The clone carrying this T cell receptor beta chain showed up just a few times. Its antigen remains unidentified. Germline CDR1 is MDHEN and CDR2 is SYDVKM. CDR3 length equals 13 residues. Trimming pared 2 bases from V and 17 bases from J, leaving 16 bases between. The stimulus was lysate of CMV-infected fibroblasts, around 10 ug/mL. Sorted nonresponding memory CD4+ T cells were CD40L-negative, CD69-negative, CD45RO-high. The immunoSEQ assay was version 4, run in survey mode. Each sample used up to roughly 1 ug genomic DNA diluted to about 10 ng/uL. Measured with immunoSEQ multiplex PCR; TCRdb has only the in-frame clones, and not every one. The sample consists of 25,000 to 35,000 clones, 82% of them appearing once. This entry is derived from a study of persistence of HIV-infected CD4 T cells. Study background: The sample holds CD4+ T cells responsive to CMV or HIV-1 Gag.

The V and J genes are TRBV28 and TRBJ1-6; tentative D call: TRBD1 (5 bases). The sample consisted of CD4+ T cells sorted from PBMCs after roughly 18-hour stimulation, taken from a patient who received antiretroviral therapy. This clonotype originated in an adult man with HIV who was CMV-seropositive. The CDR3 DNA sequence: TGTGCCAGCAGTTTAACATCAAGGGACCGCTTCCACTTT. This codes for CASSLTSRDRFHF.